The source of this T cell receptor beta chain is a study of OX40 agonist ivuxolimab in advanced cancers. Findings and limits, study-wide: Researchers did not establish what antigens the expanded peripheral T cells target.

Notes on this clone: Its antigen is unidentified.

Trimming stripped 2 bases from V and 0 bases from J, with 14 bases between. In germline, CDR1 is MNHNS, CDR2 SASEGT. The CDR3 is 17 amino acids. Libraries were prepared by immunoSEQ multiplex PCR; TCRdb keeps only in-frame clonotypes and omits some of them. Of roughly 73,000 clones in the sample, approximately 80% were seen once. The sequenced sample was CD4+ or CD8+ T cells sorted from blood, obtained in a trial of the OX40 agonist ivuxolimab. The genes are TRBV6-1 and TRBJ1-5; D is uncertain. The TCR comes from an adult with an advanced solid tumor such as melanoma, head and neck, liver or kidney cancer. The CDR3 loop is CASSENGSGYSNQPQHF. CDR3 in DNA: TGTGCCAGCAGTGAAAACGGCAGTGGCTATAGCAATCAGCCCCAGCATTTT.